Below, one T cell receptor (beta chain) is given with its context. This receptor's antigen is unknown. Per-base quality was not reported, and no clone a single base away is much larger than it. In the germline V gene, CDR1 corresponds to SGHAT and CDR2 to FQNNGV. V sheds 2 bases and J sheds 4 bases, leaving 14 bases between their ends. CDR3 length: 16 amino acids, cysteine to phenylalanine. The only DNA kept is the CDR3, 48 bases in frame from the first base. The method was RT-PCR. The sequencer was an Illumina HiSeq 2500. TCRdb ran its own pipeline on the public reads, namely fastp trimming at Q25 and MiXCR clone calling, and kept in-frame beta chains. Duplicate CDR3 protein sequences are folded into a single record with the most common DNA and genes. This sample comprises over 750,000 distinct CDR3 sequences, roughly 20% of them detected only once. The ten largest clones capture roughly a tenth of the sample.

These data belong to a study of response to subunit inactivated influenza vaccine (dated by TCRdb to the late 2010s). Background for the entire study: Deep quantitative profiling of the T cell receptor repertoire was used in the study to follow responses to a trivalent subunit inactivated influenza vaccine. What the work shows at the level of the full study, not this receptor alone: The authors suggested that each seasonal influenza vaccination may recruit only a limited number of new T cells.

The TCR was taken from a man aged 45-65 years who received an inactivated influenza vaccine. Donor details come from another sample of the same person, matched by shared clones. The material sequenced was PBMCs from blood, taken about 5 days after vaccination. The chain links TRBV11-2 with TRBJ2-2, and the D gene may be TRBD2, 6 bases matching. The DNA sequence reads TGTGCCAGCAGCTTATCGTCCCGGGGAGGCACCGGGGAGCTGTTTTTT. Its protein product is CASSLSSRGGTGELFF.